Below are 13 T cell receptor beta chains sequenced from a single sample in a study of blood T cells in healthy people across ages. Next came a second PCR, run for roughly 6 to 11 cycles, which used a sample-barcoded 5' primer along with a J-beta primer mix. MiXCR, applied by TCRdb to the 5' RACE reads, yields one record per CDR3 protein. The sample contains under 2 million distinct CDR3 sequences, approximately 32% of which appear only once. The sequenced sample consisted of blood. These receptors came from a woman between 25 and 40 years old in good health.

This chain links TRBV6-5 with TRBJ2-1; a weak D match, TRBD1 (6 bases). In germline, CDR1 is MNHEY, CDR2 SVGAGI. The CDR3 has 15 amino acids. V was trimmed by 7 bases and J by 4 bases, leaving 17 bases between them. Written as DNA, the CDR3 is TGTGCCAGCAAAATACAGGGAAGGGGATACAATGAGCAGTTCTTC. Translated, it gives CASKIQGRGYNEQFF.

This clonotype came up many times. For the CDR3, the DNA is TGTGCCAGCAGTTGGCGGGGAGAGACCCAGTACTTC. It translates to CASSWRGETQYF. V gene TRBV27 combines with J gene TRBJ2-5; D might be TRBD2 (6 bases). Trimming cost V 4 bases and J 4 bases, with 7 bases left between them. The CDR3 is 12 residues long. CDR1 is MNHEY, CDR2 SMNVEV, per germline (reference sequence).

This sequence joins TRBV21-1 and TRBJ2-1; the D segment call TRBD2 is taken from the table without a DNA check. TRBV21-1 is termed a pseudogene. The CDR3 has 14 residues. The CDR3 DNA is TGTGCCAGCAGCAAAGCGGAGCGGGGGGGTGAGCAGTTCTTC. It encodes CASSKAERGGEQFF.

This rearrangement joins TRBV6-4 to TRBJ1-2; 8 bases are a match to TRBD1. The CDR3 has 14 residues. The V segment lost 1 base and the J segment 8 bases; nucleotides outside the gene matches: 6. Germline CDR1 MRHNA, CDR2 SNTAGT. Written as DNA, the CDR3 is TGTGCCAGCAGTGACTGGCGGTGGGACAGGGGCTACACCTTC. It yields the protein CASSDWRWDRGYTF.

On this clonotype: One end of the junction is discordant with germline, which a read error may explain. The V call is TRBV6-6, the J call TRBJ1-2; TRBD1 agrees at 9 bases. The germline CDR1 and CDR2 sequences are MNHNY and SVGAGI (reference sequence). This CDR3 is 17 amino acids long. Written as DNA, the CDR3 is TGTGCCGGCAGTTACCTCGGACAGGGGCCAGCTAACTATGGCTACACCTTC. It encodes CAGSYLGQGPANYGYTF.

The rearrangement joins TRBV20-1 to TRBJ2-3, with TRBD2 matching over 7 bases. After removal of 5 bases from V and 3 bases from J, the junction contained 8 bases not matched to a gene. Per the germline V gene, CDR1 is DFQATT and CDR2 is SNEGSKA (reference sequence). CDR3 length equals 14 residues. The CDR3 DNA reads as TGCAGTGCTTCCAGCGGGATTTGGACAGATACGCAGTATTTT. It is translated as CSASSGIWTDTQYF.

This sequence joins TRBV5-6 and TRBJ1-2; 8 positions agree with TRBD1. V lost 4 bases to trimming and J lost 8 bases; unmatched junction nucleotides: 13. The CDR3 contains 15 residues. CDR1 is SGHDT, CDR2 YYEEEE, per germline. The CDR3 nucleotides read TGTGCCAGCAGCCTCGGACAGGGTAGAACGTGGGGCTACACCTTC. Amino acids: CASSLGQGRTWGYTF.

Details on this clonotype: One end of the junction does not line up with germline, which may come from a read error. The chain joins TRBV6-2 or TRBV6-3 to TRBJ2-5; TRBD1 is a possible D gene (6 bases). Judging by the DNA end, TRBJ2-7 fits better; the J call may be wrong. The germline gives CDR1 MNHEY, CDR2 SVGEGT. The CDR3 is made up of 12 amino acids. CDR3 amino acids: CTSRSTGYEQYF. The CDR3 DNA follows: TGTACCAGCAGATCCACAGGGTACGAGCAGTACTTC.

The chain links TRBV9 to TRBJ2-1; 9 bases line up with TRBD1. Unmatched junction bases numbered 12, after V lost 4 bases and J lost 4 bases. Germline V gene sequence: CDR1 SGDLS, CDR2 YYNGEE. The CDR3 sequence is 17 residues long. CDR3 in DNA: TGTGCCAGCAGCCCCGGAGGGACAGGGAGTATATACAATGAGCAGTTCTTC. This codes for CASSPGGTGSIYNEQFF.

A remark on this clonotype: This may come from a read error, since a much larger clone is one base off. The genes are TRBV15 and TRBJ2-5; 12 bases agree with TRBD1. J lost 7 bases, V lost 7 bases, and 7 bases had no gene match. The germline CDR1 and CDR2 sequences are LNHNV and YYDKDF (reference sequence). The length of the CDR3 is 14 residues. CDR3 loop: CATTRDRGQGTQYF. DNA of the CDR3: TGTGCCACCACGCGGGACAGGGGGCAGGGGACCCAGTACTTC.

This clonotype was counted a few times. V is TRBV5-6 and J is TRBJ2-1; perhaps D is TRBD1 or TRBD2 (6 bases each). Germline CDR1 reads SGHDT; CDR2 reads YYEEEE. CDR3 size: 16 residues. With 3 bases removed from V and 5 bases from J, the gap between germline ends came to 18 bases. The CDR3: CASSSGGPGQNNEQFF. The DNA of the CDR3 is TGTGCCAGCAGCTCCGGGGGCCCGGGACAAAACAATGAGCAGTTCTTC.

This clonotype was detected a few times. The rearrangement links TRBV5-5 to TRBJ2-3; D is unclear. The V and J ends lost 1 base and 1 base respectively, with 13 bases between them. This CDR3 is 16 amino acids long. Germline V CDR1 and CDR2: SGHKS, YYEKEE (reference sequence). DNA for the CDR3: TGTGCCAGCAGCTTGAGATTTCAGGATCGCACAGATACGCAGTATTTT. Protein product: CASSLRFQDRTDTQYF.

Only a few counts were recorded for this clonotype. V usage is TRBV20-1 and J usage is TRBJ2-7, with a possible D match to TRBD1 (6 bases). Germline CDR1 is DFQATT and CDR2 is SNEGSKA (reference sequence). CDR3 size: 15 residues. The ends were cut back, 0 bases at V and 3 bases at J, with 15 bases in the middle. In DNA, the CDR3 is TGCAGTGCTAGAGATCGCAGGGGTAAAAACTACGAGCAGTACTTC. This encodes CSARDRRGKNYEQYF.